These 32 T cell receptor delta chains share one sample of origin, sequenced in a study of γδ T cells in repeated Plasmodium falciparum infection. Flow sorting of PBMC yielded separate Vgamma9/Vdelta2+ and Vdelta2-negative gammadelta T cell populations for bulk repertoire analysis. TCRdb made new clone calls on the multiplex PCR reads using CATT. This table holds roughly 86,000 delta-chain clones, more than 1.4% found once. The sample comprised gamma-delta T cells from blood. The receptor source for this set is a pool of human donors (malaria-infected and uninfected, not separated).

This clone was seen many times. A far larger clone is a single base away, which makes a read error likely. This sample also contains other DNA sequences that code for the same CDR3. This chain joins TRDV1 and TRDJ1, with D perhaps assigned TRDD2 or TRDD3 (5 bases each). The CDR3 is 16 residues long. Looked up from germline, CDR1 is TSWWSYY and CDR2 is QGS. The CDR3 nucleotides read TGTGCTCTTGGGAAACTGCCTACTAGGATGGGGAGTAAACTCATCTTT. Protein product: CALGKLPTRMGSKLIF.

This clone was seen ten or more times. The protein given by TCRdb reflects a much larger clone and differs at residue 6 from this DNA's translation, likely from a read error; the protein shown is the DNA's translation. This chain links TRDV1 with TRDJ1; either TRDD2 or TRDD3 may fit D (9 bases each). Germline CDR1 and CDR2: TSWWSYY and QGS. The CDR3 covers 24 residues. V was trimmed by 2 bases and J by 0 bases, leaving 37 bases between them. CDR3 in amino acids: CALGESGRLPTPYTGGPDTDKLIF. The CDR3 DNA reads TGTGCTCTTGGGGAATCTGGTCGCCTTCCTACTCCCTATACTGGGGGACCTGACACCGATAAACTCATCTTT.

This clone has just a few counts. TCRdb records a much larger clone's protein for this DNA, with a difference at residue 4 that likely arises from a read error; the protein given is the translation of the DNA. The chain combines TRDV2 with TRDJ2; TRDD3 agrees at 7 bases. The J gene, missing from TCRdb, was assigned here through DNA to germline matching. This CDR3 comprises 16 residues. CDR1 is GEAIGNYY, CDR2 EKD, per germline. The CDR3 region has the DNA TGTGCCTGTAACACCGTTGGGGGAGCTTTGACAGCACAACTCTTCTTT. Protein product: CACNTVGGALTAQLFF.

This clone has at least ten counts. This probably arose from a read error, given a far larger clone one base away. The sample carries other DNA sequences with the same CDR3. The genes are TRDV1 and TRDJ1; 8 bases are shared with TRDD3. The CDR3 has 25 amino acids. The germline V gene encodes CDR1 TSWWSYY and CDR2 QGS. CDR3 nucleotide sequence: TGCGCTCTTGGGGAACTAGGACCCCCCTTAGGGCCCCTCGACTGGGGGGAATTGTACACCGATAAACTCATCTTT. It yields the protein CALGELGPPLGPLDWGELYTDKLIF.

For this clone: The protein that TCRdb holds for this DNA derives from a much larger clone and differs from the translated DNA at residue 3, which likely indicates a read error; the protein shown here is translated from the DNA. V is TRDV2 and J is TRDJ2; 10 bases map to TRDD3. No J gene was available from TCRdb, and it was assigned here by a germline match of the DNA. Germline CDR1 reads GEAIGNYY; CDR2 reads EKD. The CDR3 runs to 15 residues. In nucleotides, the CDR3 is TGTGCCTATGACACCGTACTGGGGGATACAGCACAACTCTTCTTT. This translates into CAYDTVLGDTAQLFF.

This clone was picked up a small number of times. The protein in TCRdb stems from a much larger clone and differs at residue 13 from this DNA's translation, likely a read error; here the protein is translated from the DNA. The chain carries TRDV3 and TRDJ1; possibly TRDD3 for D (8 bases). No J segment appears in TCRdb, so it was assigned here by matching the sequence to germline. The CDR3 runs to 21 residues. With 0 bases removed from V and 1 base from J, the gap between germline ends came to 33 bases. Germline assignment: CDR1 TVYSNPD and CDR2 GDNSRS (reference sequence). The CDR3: CAFSKFLPIVLGGTITDKLIF. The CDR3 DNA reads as TGTGCCTTTAGTAAATTCCTACCTATCGTACTGGGGGGTACTATCACCGATAAACTCATCTTT.

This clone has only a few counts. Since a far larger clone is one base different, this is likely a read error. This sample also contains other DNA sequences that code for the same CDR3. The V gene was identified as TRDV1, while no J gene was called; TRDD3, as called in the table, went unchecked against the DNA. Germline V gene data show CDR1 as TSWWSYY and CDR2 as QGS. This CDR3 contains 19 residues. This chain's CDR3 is CALGELESSRSFITDKLIF. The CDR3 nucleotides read TGTGCTCTTGGGGAACTAGAGTCGTCCCGGTCCTTTATTACCGATAAACTCATCTTC.

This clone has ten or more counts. The CDR3, as DNA: TGTGCTCTTAAGAAAAATCCTATCCTCACTCGACTGGGGGATTTTCGTAGTGCGTACACCGATAAACTCATCTTT. This encodes CALKKNPILTRLGDFRSAYTDKLIF. The V and J genes are TRDV1 and TRDJ1; 10 nucleotides match TRDD3. The CDR3 extends over 25 amino acids. CDR1 and CDR2 (germline): TSWWSYY, QGS. V lost 8 bases and J lost 0; bases outside the gene matches: 36.

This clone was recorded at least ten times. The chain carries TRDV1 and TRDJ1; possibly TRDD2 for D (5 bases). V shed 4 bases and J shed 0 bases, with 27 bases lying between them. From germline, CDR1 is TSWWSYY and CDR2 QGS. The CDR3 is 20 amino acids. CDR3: CALGAPKTTVLAPYTDKLIF. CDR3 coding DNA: TGTGCTCTTGGGGCCCCCAAAACCACGGTCCTAGCACCGTACACCGATAAACTCATCTTT.

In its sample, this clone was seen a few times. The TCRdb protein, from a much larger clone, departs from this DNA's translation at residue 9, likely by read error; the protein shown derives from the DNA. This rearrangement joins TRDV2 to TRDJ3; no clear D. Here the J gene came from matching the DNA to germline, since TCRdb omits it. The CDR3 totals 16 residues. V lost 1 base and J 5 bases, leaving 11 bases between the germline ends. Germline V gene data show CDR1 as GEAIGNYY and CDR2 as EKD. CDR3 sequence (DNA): TGTGCCTGTGACACACCAGGATCCCGGGACACCCGACAGATGTTTTTC. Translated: CACDTPGSRDTRQMFF.

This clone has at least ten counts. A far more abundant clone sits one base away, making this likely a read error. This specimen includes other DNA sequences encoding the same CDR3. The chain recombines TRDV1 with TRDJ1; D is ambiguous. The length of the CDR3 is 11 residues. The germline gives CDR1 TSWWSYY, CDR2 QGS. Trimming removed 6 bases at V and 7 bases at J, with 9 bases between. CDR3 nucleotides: TGTGCTCTTGGTGAAAATCGTAAACTCATCTTT. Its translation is CALGENRKLIF.

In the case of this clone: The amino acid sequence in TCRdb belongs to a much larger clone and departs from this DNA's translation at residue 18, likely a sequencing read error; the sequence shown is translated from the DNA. The chain's CDR3 is CALVRTPHRLYDGGYRDGVPKLIF. CDR3 DNA sequence: TGTGCTCTTGTTCGAACCCCCCACCGACTCTACGACGGGGGATACCGGGATGGGGTTCCTAAACTCATCTTT. This chain joins TRDV1 and TRDJ1; 9 bases are shared with TRDD3. TCRdb offers no J gene call, so here the DNA was matched to germline to obtain one. The germline V gene has CDR1 TSWWSYY and CDR2 QGS. Trimming at V came to 7 bases and at J to 7 bases, leaving 40 bases not matched to a gene. The length of the CDR3 is 24 residues.

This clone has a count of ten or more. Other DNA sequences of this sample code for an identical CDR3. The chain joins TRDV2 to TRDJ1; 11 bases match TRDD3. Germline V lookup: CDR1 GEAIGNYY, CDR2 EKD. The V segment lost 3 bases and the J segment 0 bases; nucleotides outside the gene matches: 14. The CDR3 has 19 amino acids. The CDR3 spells CACDAMGDTPDQYTDKLIF. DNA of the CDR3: TGTGCCTGTGACGCGATGGGGGATACGCCGGATCAGTACACCGATAAACTCATCTTT.

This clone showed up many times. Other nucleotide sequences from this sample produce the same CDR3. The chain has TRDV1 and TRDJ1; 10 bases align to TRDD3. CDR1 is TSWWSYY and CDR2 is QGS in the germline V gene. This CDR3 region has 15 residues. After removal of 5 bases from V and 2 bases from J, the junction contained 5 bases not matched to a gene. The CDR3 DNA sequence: TGTGCTCTTGGGCTGGGGGATAAAGAGACCGATAAACTCATCTTT. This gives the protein CALGLGDKETDKLIF.

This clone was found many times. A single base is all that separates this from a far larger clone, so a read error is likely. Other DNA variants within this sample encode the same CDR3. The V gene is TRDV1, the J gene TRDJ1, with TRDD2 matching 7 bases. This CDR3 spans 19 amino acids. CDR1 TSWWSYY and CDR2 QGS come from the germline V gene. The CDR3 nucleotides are TGTGCTCTTGGGGAACTTCCGGCCTTCCTTTCCCCATACACCGACAAACTCATCTTT. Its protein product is CALGELPAFLSPYTDKLIF.

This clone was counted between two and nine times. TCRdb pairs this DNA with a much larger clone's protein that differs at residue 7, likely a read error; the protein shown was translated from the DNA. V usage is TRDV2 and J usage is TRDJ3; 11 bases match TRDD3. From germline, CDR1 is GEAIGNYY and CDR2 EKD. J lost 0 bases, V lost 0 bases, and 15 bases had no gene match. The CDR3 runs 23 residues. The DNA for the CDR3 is TGTGCCTGTGACACCGTGTACCTGGGGGATACTTTTGTGGGCTCCTGGGACACCCGACAGATGTTTTTC. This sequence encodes CACDTVYLGDTFVGSWDTRQMFF.

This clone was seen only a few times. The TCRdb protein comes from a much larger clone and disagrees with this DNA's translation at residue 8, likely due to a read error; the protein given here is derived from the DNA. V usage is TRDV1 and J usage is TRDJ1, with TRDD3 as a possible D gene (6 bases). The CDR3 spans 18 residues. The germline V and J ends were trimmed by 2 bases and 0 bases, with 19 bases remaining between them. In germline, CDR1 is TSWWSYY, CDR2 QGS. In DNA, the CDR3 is TGTGCTCTTGGGGAATGGGGATTGGATCCCGTGTACACCGATAAACTCATCTTT. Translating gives CALGEWGLDPVYTDKLIF.

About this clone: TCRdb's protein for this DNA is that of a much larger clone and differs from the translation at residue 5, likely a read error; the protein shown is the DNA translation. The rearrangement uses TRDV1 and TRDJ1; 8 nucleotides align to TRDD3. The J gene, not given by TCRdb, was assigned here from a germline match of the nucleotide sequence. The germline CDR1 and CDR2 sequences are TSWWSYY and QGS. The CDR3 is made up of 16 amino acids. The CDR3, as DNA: TGTGCCCTGGACGGTTACTGGGGGTCCTACACCGATAAACTCATCTTT. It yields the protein CALDGYWGSYTDKLIF.

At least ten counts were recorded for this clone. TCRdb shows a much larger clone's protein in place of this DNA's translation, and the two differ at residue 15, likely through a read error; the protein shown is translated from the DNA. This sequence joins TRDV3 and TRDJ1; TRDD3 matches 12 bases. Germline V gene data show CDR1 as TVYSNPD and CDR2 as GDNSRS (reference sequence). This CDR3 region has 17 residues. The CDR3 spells CAFLLSWGIRWTDKPIF. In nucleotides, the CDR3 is TGTGCCTTTTTACTGTCCTGGGGGATACGGTGGACCGATAAACCCATCTTT.

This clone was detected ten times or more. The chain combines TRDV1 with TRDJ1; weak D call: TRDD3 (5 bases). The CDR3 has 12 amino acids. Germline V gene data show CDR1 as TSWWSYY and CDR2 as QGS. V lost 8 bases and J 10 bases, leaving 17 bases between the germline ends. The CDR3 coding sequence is TGTGCTCTTTCTATTCCGCGGGGAGGACTCATCTTT. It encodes CALSIPRGGLIF.

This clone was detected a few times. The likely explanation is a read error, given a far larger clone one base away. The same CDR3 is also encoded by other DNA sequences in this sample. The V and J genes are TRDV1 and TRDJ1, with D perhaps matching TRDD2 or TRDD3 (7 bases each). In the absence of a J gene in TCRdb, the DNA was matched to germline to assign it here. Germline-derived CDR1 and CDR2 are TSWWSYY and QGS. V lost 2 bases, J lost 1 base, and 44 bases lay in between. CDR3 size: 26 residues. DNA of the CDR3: TGTGCTCTTGGGGAATTCCTACTCGGGGGATTTTCCAAGAAGCCGCACCCCTTGGACCCCACCGATAAACTCATCTTT. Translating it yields CALGEFLLGGFSKKPHPLDPTDKLIF.

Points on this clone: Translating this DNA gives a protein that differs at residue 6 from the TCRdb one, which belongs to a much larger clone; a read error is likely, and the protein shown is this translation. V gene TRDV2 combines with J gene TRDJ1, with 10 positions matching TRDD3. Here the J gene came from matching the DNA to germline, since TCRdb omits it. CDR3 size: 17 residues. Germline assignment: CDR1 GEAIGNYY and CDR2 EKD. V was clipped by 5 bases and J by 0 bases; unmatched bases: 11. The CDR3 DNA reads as TGTGCCTGTGCTTCCCCTACTGGGGGATCTTACACCGATAAACTCATCTTT. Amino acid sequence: CACASPTGGSYTDKLIF.

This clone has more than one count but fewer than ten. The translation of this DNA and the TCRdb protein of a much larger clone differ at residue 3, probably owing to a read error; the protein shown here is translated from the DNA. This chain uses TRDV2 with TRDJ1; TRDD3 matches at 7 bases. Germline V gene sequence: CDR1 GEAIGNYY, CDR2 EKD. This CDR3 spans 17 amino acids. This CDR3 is CAFDTQYWGRDDDKLIF. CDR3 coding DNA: TGTGCCTTTGACACTCAATACTGGGGCAGAGACGACGATAAACTCATCTTT.

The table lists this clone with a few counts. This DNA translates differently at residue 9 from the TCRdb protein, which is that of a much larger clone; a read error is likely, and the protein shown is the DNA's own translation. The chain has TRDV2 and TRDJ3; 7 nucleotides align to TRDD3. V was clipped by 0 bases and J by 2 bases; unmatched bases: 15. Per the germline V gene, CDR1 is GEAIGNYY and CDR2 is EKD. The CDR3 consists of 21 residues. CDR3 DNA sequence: TGTGCCTGTGACACCGGCGGGCTACAGGGGGATCGCGCCTGGGACACCCGACAGATGTTTTTC. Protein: CACDTGGLQGDRAWDTRQMFF.

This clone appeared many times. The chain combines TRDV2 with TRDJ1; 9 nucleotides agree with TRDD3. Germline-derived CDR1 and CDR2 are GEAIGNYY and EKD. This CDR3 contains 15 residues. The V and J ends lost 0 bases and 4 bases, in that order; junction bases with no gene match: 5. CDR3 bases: TGTGCCTGTGACACCGTAGGGGATACGAACGATAAACTCATCTTT. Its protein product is CACDTVGDTNDKLIF.

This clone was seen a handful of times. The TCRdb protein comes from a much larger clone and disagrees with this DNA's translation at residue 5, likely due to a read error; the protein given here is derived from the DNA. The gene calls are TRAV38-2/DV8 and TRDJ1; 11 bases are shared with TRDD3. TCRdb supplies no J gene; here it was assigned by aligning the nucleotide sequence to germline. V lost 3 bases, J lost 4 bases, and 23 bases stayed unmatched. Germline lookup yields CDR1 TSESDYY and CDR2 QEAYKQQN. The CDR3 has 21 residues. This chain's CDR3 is CAYRNGQILPYLTGGYDKLIF. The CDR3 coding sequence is TGTGCTTATAGGAACGGCCAGATCCTACCGTACCTAACTGGGGGATACGATAAACTCATCTTT.

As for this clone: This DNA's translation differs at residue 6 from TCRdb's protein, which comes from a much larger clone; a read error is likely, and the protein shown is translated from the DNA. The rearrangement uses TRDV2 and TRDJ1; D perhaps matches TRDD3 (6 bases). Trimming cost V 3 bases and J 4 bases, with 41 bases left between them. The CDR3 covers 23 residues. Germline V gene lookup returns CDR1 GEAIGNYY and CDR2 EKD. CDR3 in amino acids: CACDPAKGPFPRTGRKEVDKLIF. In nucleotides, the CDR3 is TGTGCCTGTGACCCCGCAAAAGGACCATTCCCGCGTACTGGGCGGAAGGAGGTCGATAAACTCATCTTT.

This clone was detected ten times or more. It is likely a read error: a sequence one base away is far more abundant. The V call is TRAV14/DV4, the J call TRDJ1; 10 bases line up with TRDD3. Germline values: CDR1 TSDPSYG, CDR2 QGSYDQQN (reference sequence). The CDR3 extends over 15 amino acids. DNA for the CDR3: TGTTCCTCAACTGGGGGATCTTCGTACACCGATAGACTCATCTTT. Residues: CSSTGGSSYTDRLIF.

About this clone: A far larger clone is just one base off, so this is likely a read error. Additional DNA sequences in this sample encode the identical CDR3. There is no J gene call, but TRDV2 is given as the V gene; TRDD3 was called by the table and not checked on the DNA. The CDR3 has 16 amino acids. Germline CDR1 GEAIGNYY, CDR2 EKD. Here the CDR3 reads CACDTGLGDHTDKLIF. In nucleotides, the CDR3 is TGTGCCTGTGACACCGGCCTGGGGGACCACACCGATAAGCTCATCTTT.

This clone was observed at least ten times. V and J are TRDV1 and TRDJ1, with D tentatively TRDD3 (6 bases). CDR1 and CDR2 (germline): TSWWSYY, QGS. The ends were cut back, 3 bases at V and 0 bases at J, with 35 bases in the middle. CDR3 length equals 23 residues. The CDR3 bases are TGTGCTCTTGGGGACTGCCGAATACGTGGGTCTAACTGGGCTCTAGGTTACACCGATAAACTCATCTTT. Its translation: CALGDCRIRGSNWALGYTDKLIF.

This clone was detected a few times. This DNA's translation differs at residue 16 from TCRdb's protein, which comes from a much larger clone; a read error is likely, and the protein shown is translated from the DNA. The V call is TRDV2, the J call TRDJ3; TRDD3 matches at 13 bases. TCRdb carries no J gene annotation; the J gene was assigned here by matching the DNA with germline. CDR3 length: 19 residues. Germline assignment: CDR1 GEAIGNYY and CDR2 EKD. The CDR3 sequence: CACDPLLGDTRRDTRRMFF. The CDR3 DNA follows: TGTGCCTGTGACCCATTACTGGGGGATACGCGCCGGGACACCCGACGGATGTTTTTC.

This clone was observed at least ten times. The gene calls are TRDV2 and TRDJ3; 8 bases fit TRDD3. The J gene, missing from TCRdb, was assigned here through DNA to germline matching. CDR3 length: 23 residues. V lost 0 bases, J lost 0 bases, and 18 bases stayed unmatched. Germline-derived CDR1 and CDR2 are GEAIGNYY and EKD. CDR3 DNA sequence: TGTGCCTGTGACACCGACACCAGGGCTGGGCTGGGGGAAAGCTCCTGGGACACCCGACAGATGTTTTTC. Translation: CACDTDTRAGLGESSWDTRQMFF.